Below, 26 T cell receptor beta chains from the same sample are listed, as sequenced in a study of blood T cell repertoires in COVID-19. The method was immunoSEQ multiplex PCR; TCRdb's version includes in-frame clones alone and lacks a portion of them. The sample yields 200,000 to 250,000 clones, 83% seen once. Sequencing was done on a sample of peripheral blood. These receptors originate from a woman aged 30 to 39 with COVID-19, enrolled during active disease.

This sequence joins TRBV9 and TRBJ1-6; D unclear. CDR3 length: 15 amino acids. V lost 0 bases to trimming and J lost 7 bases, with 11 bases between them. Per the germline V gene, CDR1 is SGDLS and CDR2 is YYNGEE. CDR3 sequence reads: CASSVARGENSPLHF. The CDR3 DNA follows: TGTGCCAGCAGCGTAGCTCGGGGAGAGAATTCACCCCTCCACTTT.

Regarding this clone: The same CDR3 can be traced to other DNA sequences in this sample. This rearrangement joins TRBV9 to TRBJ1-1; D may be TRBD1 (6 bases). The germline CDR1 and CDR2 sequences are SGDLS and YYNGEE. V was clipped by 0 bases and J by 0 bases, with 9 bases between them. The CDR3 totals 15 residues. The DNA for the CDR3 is TGTGCCAGCAGCGTAGCCGGACAGCTGAACACTGAAGCTTTCTTT. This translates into CASSVAGQLNTEAFF.

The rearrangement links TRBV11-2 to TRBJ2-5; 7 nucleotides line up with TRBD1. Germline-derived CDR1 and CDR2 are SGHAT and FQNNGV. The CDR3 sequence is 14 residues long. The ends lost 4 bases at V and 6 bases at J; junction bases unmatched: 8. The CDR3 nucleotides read TGTGCCAGCAGCTCGAACAGGGGTGCGAAGACCCAGTACTTC. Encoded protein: CASSSNRGAKTQYF.

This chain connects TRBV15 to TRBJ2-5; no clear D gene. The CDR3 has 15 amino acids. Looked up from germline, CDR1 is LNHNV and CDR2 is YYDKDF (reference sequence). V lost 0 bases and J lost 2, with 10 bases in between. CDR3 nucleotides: TGTGCCACCAGCAGAGATTCGGCAGGTCAAGAGACCCAGTACTTC. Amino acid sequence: CATSRDSAGQETQYF. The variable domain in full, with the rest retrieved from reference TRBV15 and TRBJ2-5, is DAMVIQNPRYQVTQFGKPVTLSCSQTLNHNVMYWYQQKSSQAPKLLFHYYDKDFNNEADTPDNFQSRRPNTSFCFLDIRSPGLGDTAMYLCATSRDSAGQETQYFGPGTRLLVL.

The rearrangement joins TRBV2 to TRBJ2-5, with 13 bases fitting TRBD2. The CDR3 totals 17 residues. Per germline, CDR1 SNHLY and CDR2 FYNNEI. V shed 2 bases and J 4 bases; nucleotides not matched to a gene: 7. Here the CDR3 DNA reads TGTGCCAGCAGTGAAACTAGCGGGGGGGCGTTAAGAGAGACCCAGTACTTC. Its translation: CASSETSGGALRETQYF.

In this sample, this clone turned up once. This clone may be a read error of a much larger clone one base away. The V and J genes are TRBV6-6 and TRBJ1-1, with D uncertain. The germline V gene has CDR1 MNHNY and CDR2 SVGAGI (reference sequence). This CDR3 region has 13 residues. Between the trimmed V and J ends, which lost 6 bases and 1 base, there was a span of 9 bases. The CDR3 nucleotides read TGTGCCAGCAGCTCTGACACGAACACTGAAGCTTTCTTT. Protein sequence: CASSSDTNTEAFF.

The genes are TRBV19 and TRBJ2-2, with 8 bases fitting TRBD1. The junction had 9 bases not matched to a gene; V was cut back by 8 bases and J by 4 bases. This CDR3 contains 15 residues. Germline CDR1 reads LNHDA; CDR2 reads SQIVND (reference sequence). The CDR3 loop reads CASRHTGGRTGELFF. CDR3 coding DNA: TGTGCCAGTCGACATACAGGGGGGCGCACCGGGGAGCTGTTTTTT. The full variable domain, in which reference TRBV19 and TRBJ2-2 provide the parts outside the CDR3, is DGGITQSPKYLFRKEGQNVTLSCEQNLNHDAMYWYRQDPGQGLRLIYYSQIVNDFQKGDIAEGYSVSREKKESFPLTVTSAQKNPTAFYLCASRHTGGRTGELFFGEGSRLTVL.

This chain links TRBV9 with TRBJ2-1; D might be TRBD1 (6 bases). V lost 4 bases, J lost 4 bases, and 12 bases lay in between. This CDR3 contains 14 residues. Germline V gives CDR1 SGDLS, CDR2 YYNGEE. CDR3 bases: TGTGCCAGCAGCCTAAGAGGGGGTTACAATGAGCAGTTCTTC. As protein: CASSLRGGYNEQFF.

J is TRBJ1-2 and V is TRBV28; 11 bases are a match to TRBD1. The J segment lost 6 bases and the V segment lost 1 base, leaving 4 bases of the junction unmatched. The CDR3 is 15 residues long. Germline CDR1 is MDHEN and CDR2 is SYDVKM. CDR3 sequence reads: CASSLSDRGLNGYTF. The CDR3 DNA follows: TGTGCCAGCAGTTTATCGGACAGGGGGCTTAATGGCTACACCTTC.

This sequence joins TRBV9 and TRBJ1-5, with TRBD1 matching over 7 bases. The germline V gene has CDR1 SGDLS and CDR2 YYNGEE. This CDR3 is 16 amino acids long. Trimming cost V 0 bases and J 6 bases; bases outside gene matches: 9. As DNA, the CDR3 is TGTGCCAGCAGCGTAGATGCAGGGGGAGTCGGTCAGCCCCAGCATTTT. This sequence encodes CASSVDAGGVGQPQHF.

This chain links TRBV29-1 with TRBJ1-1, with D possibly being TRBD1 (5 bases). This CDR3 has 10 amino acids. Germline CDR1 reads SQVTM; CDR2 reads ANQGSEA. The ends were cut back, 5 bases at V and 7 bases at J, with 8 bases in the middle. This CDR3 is CSVLGGEAFF. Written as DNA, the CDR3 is TGCAGCGTTCTCGGGGGTGAAGCTTTCTTT.

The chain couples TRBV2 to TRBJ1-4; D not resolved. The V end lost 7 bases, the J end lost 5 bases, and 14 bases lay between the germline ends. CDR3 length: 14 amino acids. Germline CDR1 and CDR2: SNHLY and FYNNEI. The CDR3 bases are TGTGCCAGCACCGACGAGGGAGGCAATGAAAAACTGTTTTTT. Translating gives CASTDEGGNEKLFF.

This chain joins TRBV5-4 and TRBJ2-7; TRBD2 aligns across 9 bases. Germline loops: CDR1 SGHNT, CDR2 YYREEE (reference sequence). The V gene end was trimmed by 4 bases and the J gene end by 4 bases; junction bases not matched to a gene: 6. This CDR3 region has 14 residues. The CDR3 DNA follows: TGTGCCAGCAGCGGGGGACTAGCAGAGTACGAGCAGTACTTC. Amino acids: CASSGGLAEYEQYF.

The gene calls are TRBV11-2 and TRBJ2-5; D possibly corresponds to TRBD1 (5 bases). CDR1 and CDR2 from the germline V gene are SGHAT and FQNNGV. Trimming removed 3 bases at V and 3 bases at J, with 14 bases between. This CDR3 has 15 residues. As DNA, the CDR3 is TGTGCCAGCAGCTTCCCCTGGGGCTCTGAAGAGACCCAGTACTTC. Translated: CASSFPWGSEETQYF.

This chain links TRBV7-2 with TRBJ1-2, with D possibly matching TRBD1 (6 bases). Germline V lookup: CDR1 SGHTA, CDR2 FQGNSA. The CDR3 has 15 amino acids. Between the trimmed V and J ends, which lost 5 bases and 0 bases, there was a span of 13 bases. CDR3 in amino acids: CASSGRQDSNYGYTF. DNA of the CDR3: TGTGCCAGCAGCGGAAGACAGGATTCTAACTATGGCTACACCTTC.

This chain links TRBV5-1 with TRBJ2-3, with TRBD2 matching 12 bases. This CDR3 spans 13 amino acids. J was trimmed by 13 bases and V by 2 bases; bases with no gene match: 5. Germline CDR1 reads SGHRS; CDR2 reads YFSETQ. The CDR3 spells CASSFGLAGQEYF. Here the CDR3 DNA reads TGCGCCAGCAGCTTCGGACTAGCGGGGCAGGAGTATTTT.

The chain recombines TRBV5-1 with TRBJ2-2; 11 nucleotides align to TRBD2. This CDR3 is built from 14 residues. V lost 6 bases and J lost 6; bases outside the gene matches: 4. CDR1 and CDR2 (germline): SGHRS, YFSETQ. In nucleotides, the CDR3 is TGCGCCAGCACTGAACTAGCGGGAGCCGGGGAGCTGTTTTTT. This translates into CASTELAGAGELFF. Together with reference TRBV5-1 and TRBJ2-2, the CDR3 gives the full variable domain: KAGVTQTPRYLIKTRGQQVTLSCSPISGHRSVSWYQQTPGQGLQFLFEYFSETQRNKGNFPGRFSGRQFSNSRSEMNVSTLELGDSALYLCASTELAGAGELFFGEGSRLTVL.

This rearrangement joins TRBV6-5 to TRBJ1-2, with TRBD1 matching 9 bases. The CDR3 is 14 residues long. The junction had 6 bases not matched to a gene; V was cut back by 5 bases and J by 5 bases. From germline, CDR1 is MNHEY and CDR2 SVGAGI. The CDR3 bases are TGTGCCAGCAGTCCAGAGGGACAGGGATATGGCTACACCTTC. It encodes CASSPEGQGYGYTF.

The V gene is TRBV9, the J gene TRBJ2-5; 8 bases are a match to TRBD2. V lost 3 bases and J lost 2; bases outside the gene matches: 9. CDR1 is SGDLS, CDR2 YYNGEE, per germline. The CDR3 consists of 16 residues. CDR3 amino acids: CASSAAGGWAQETQYF. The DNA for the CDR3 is TGTGCCAGCAGCGCGGCGGGAGGTTGGGCTCAAGAGACCCAGTACTTC.

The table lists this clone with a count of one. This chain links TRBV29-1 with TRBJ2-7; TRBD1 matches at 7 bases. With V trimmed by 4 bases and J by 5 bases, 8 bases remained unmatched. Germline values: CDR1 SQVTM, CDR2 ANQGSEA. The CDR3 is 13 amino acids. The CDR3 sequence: CSVGDSLTNEQYF. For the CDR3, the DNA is TGCAGCGTTGGGGACAGTCTTACTAACGAGCAGTACTTC.

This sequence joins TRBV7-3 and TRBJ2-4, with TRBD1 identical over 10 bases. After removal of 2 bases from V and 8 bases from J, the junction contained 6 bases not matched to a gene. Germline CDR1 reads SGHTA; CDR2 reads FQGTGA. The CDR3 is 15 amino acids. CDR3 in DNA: TGTGCCAGCAGCTTAGAGGGGGACAGGGGAGACATTCAGTACTTC. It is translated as CASSLEGDRGDIQYF.

In nucleotides, the CDR3 is TGTGCCAGCAGTTTAAACACAGCTTACAATGAGCAGTTCTTC. It encodes CASSLNTAYNEQFF. The genes are TRBV27 and TRBJ2-1; D is undetermined. V lost 2 bases and J lost 4, with 9 bases in between. The CDR3 has 14 residues. Germline CDR1 MNHEY, CDR2 SMNVEV (reference sequence).

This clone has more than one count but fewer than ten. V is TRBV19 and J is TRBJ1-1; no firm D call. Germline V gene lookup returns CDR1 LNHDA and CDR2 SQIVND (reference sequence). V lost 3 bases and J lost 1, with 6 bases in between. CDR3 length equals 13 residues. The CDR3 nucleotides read TGTGCCAGTAGTATTATTAAGAACACTGAAGCTTTCTTT. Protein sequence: CASSIIKNTEAFF.

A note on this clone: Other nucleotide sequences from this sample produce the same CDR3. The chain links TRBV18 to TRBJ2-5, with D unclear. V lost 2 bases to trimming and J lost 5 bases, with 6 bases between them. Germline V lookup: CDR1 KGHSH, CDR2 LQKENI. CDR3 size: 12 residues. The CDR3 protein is CASSPIEETQYF. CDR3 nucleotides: TGTGCCAGCTCACCAATAGAGGAGACCCAGTACTTC.

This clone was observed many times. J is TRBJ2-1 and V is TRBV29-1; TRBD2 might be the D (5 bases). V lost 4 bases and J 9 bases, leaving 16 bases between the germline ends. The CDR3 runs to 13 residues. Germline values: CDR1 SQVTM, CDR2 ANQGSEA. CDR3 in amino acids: CSVGVGEHGEQFF. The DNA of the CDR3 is TGCAGCGTTGGCGTCGGGGAACATGGTGAGCAGTTCTTC.

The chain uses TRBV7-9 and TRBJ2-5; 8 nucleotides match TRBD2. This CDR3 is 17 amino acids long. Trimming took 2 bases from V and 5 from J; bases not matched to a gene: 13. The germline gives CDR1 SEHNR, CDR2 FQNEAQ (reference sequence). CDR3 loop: CASSLRGLAWEEETQYF. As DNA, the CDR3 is TGTGCCAGCAGCTTACGAGGACTAGCCTGGGAGGAGGAGACCCAGTACTTC.